This paragraph reports one TCR beta chain. Antigen: not known. These data belong to a study of T cell responses to AZD1222 COVID-19 vaccine. Study-wide results and limits: Rises in breadth and depth of Spike-specific TCRs came after two AZD1222 doses. Vaccine-associated CD4 TCRs ranged over spike, dominating at 160-218 and 743-854.

V was pared by 0 bases and J by 1 base, with 6 bases between. The CDR3 consists of 14 residues. Germline V gene data show CDR1 as MGHRA and CDR2 as YSYEKL. Sequenced by immunoSEQ multiplex PCR; TCRdb stores in-frame clones only, minus some. The data show over 100,000 clones, more than 70% seen once. The sequences come from peripheral blood, collected 28 days after the second AZD1222 dose. The receptor was derived from an adult who received the AZD1222 COVID-19 vaccine. The V gene is TRBV4-1, the J gene TRBJ1-1; no definite D call. The CDR3 reads CASSQDIGNTEAFF. For the CDR3, the DNA is TGCGCCAGCAGCCAAGATATAGGGAACACTGAAGCTTTCTTT.